A single T cell receptor beta chain is shown here with its context. Its specificity is unknown. Germline loops: CDR1 MNHEY, CDR2 SMNVEV (reference sequence). The CDR3 is 13 residues long. The V and J ends lost 6 bases and 4 bases respectively, with 10 bases between them. This PCR relied on a set of 60 Vbeta primers and 13 Jbeta primers. Sequenced by immunoSEQ multiplex PCR; TCRdb stores in-frame clones only, minus some. The sample contains about 76,000 clones, around four fifths of which appear only once. The sample originates from a study of cytomegalovirus exposure and HLA in healthy donors. Study conclusions and caveats: Some highly shared sequence variants likely arose as a pipeline artifact.

Sequenced input: PBMCs. The chain is built from TRBV27 and TRBJ1-5, with D possibly TRBD1 on 5 matching bases. The sequence came from a woman between 40 and 50 years old in good health and CMV-seropositive. The CDR3, as DNA: TGTGCCAGCAGCGGGACTGCGAATCAGCCCCAGCATTTT. Amino acids: CASSGTANQPQHF.